These T cell receptor beta chains were read from a single sample in a study of human CD4 T cells and Enterobacteriaceae. Repertoires were generated with immunoSEQ multiplex PCR, while TCRdb's copy carries only in-frame clones and drops some. Among about 480 clones listed, less than 50% were seen once. Sample: bacteria-reactive CD4+ T cells grown in culture. All receptors come from a human donor in good health. Both conserved end residues are part of each CDR3. A D gene is named only where the DNA matches it firmly. A clone size is listed for some rows: how often the clone was seen (once, few, many), or a class if it is expanded.

TGTGCCATCAGTGAGGCACGGGGCATGAACACTGAAGCTTTCTTT,CAISEARGMNTEAFF,TRBJ1-1,TRBV10-3,NA,few
TGTGCCAGCAGCTTAACCGCGCAGAAGGGTGAAAAACTGTTTTTT,CASSLTAQKGEKLFF,TRBJ1-4,TRBV7-2,NA,NA
TGTGCCAGCAGTTACTCATCGGGGGGGTATGAGACCCAGTACTTC,CASSYSSGGYETQYF,TRBJ2-5,TRBV6-6,TRBD2,few
TGTGCCAGCAAAAATTCGCTGGGGAGAGGCCACGTCCTGACTTTC,CASKNSLGRGHVLTF,TRBJ2-6,TRBV6-1,NA,NA
TGTGCCAGTAGTCCAAAAGGACAATTCACAGATACGCAGTATTTT,CASSPKGQFTDTQYF,TRBJ2-3,TRBV19,NA,few
TGTGCCAGCAGCTCTACAGGGCGCGAGCAGTACTTC,CASSSTGREQYF,TRBJ2-7,TRBV13,NA,few
TGTGCCAGCTCACGAACAGGACCTAATGAAAAACTGTTTTTT,CASSRTGPNEKLFF,TRBJ1-4,TRBV18,NA,NA
TGCGCCAGCAGCTTGCCTAGCTACGAGCAGTACTTC,CASSLPSYEQYF,TRBJ2-7,TRBV5-1,NA,NA
TGTGCCAGCAGTTCCCCAGGGGAAAGGGGCTACACCTTC,CASSSPGERGYTF,TRBJ1-2,TRBV6-5,NA,hyperexpanded
TGCAGCGTCGCCGTCATGGGCGGGGGGAGATCAGATACGCAGTATTTT,CSVAVMGGGRSDTQYF,TRBJ2-3,TRBV29-1,TRBD2,NA
TGTGCCAGCAGTTTTGTGAGCGGGAGCTCCTACGAGCAGTACTTC,CASSFVSGSSYEQYF,TRBJ2-7,TRBV27,TRBD2,NA
TGTGCCAGCAGTGCAATTCTCAGTGCAACTAATGAAAAACTGTTTTTT,CASSAILSATNEKLFF,TRBJ1-4,TRBV2,NA,NA
TGTGCCAGCACCCCAGGGCTCCTAATGAACACTGAAGCTTTCTTT,CASTPGLLMNTEAFF,TRBJ1-1,TRBV7-8,NA,NA
TGTGCCAGCAGTCCTCTCCGGGACATTTACAATGAGCAGTTCTTC,CASSPLRDIYNEQFF,TRBJ2-1,TRBV27,NA,few
TGTGCCAGCAGCCGAGGGGATGCAACTAATGAAAAACTGTTTTTT,CASSRGDATNEKLFF,TRBJ1-4,TRBV4-2,NA,medium-sized
TGTGCCACCAGCACCATATTTCGCACAGGGTCTAGGGGAAACTACGAGCAGTACTTC,CATSTIFRTGSRGNYEQYF,TRBJ2-7,TRBV15,NA,large
TGTGCCAGCAGCGTAGGGCCCGCGGCGGGAGGGAGCCAAGAGACCCAGTACTTC,CASSVGPAAGGSQETQYF,TRBJ2-5,TRBV9,TRBD2,NA
TGTGCCAGCAGTTGGGAGGAGGCAGATACGCAGTATTTT,CASSWEEADTQYF,TRBJ2-3,TRBV11-3,NA,NA
TGCGCCAGCAGCCCTGGAGACAGCTCCTATGGCTACACCTTC,CASSPGDSSYGYTF,TRBJ1-2,TRBV5-1,NA,NA
TGTGCCAGCAGCTATCGACAGGGTGGCAATCAGCCCCAGCATTTT,CASSYRQGGNQPQHF,TRBJ1-5,TRBV7-8,TRBD1,once
TGCGCCAGCAGTGTGGACCTTGCCTACGAGCAGTACTTC,CASSVDLAYEQYF,TRBJ2-7,TRBV10-2,NA,once
TGCGCCAGCACCCCACTTACGAGCGGGAGGACAGATACGCAGTATTTT,CASTPLTSGRTDTQYF,TRBJ2-3,TRBV5-1,TRBD2,large
TGTGCCAGCAGCCCCAGGACTAGCGGGTCTGGAGAGCAGTACTTC,CASSPRTSGSGEQYF,TRBJ2-7,TRBV7-9,TRBD2,NA
TGCGCCAGCAGCTCAAAACAGGGGAAAGAGACCCAGTACTTC,CASSSKQGKETQYF,TRBJ2-5,TRBV5-1,TRBD1,NA
TGTGCCAGTAGACGAGACAGGGGGCCCGGGGGCTACGAGCAGTACTTC,CASRRDRGPGGYEQYF,TRBJ2-7,TRBV19,TRBD1,medium-sized
TGTGCCAGCAGAGACACGACAGGGGCGGGATCACCCCTCCACTTT,CASRDTTGAGSPLHF,TRBJ1-6,TRBV6-5,TRBD1,NA
TGTGCCAGCAGCCGGGGGACAGGGGACTTCTTGGGCAAAAACATTCAGTACTTC,CASSRGTGDFLGKNIQYF,TRBJ2-4,TRBV7-6,TRBD1,NA